This TCR beta chain originates from a study of T cells in localized non-small cell lung cancer. V dropped 2 bases and J dropped 4 bases, with 9 bases sitting between them. CDR1 LNHDA and CDR2 SQIVND come from the germline V gene (reference sequence). The CDR3 has 13 residues. Generated by immunoSEQ multiplex PCR, the TCRdb table keeps only in-frame clones and is missing some. The sample yields about 40,000 clones, approximately 84% seen once. The J gene is TRBJ2-7, the V gene TRBV19; D not certain. The clonotype was recovered from a man aged 40-75 years with stage I lung adenocarcinoma. The input for sequencing was peripheral blood, taken before any cancer treatment. The CDR3 coding sequence is TGTGCCAGTAGTATAACACTCCATTACGAGCAGTACTTC. This encodes CASSITLHYEQYF.